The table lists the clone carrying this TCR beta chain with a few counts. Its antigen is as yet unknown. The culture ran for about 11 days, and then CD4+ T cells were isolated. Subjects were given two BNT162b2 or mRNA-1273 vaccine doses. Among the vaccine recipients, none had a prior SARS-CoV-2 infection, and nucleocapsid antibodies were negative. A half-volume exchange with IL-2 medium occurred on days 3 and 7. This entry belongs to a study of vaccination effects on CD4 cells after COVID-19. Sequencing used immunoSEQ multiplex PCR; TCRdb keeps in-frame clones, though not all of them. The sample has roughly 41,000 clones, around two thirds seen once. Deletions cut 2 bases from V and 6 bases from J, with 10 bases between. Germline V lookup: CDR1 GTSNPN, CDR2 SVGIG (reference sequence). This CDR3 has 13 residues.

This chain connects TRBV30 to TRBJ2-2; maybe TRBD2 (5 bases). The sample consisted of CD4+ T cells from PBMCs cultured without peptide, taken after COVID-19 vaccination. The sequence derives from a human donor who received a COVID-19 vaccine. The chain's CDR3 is CAWSRHGAGELFF. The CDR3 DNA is TGTGCCTGGAGTCGTCACGGGGCCGGGGAGCTGTTTTTT.